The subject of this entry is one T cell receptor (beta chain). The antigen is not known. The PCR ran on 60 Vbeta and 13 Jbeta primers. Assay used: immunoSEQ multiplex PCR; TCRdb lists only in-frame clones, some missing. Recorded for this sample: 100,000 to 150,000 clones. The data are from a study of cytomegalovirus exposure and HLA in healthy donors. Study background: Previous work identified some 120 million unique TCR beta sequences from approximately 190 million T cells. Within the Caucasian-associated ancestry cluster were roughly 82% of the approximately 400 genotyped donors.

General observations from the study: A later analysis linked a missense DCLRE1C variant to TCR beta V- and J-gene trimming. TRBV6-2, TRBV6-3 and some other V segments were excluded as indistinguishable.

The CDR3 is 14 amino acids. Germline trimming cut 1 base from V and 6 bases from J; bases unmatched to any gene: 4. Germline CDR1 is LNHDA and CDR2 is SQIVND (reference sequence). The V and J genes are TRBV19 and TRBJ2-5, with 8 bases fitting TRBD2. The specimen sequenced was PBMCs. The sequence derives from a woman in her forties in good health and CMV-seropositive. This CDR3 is CASSIAGGQKTQYF. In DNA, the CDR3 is TGTGCCAGTAGTATAGCGGGAGGGCAAAAGACCCAGTACTTC.